This T cell receptor (beta chain) was captured by sequencing in a study of early T cells in non-severe SARS-CoV-2 infection (dated by TCRdb to the early 2020s). For the wider study: Because TCR sequencing was done on bulk RNA from unsorted whole blood, the alpha and beta chains could not be paired.

As to this clonotype: It lacks a known antigen. One base away there is no much larger clone; base qualities are not given.

The study was a case-control design nested within a healthcare worker cohort in London, UK, with weekly nasopharyngeal swab PCR tests and blood sampling. Between 23 and 31 March 2020, the week of the UK lockdown, healthcare workers were enrolled and then followed up weekly for as long as 16 weeks. The CDR3, cysteine through phenylalanine, is 13 amino acids long. Solely the CDR3 DNA is kept, with 39 bases framed from the first base. Trimming removed 7 bases from V and 1 base from J, leaving 12 bases between the germline ends. CDR1 is given as SQVTM and CDR2 as ANQGSEA, both from the germline V gene. Broader findings and caveats from the paper: VDJdb matching was skewed toward anti-spike CD8 responses and likely underestimated virus-specific expansions, missing private and CD4 specificities.

Libraries were prepared through 5' RACE. Sequencing took place on a NextSeq 500. To correct for sequencing error and PCR bias, the TCR library protocol tagged individual cDNA molecules with unique molecular identifiers. Sequencing covered both TCR alpha and beta chains, and within each sample the abundances of alpha and beta sequences were tightly co-correlated. On the study's bioinformatics: V gene, J gene and CDR3 annotation of TCR sequences was performed with Decombinator V4. Expanded TCRs were defined as changing significantly between any two time points under a Poisson model with p below 0.0001. Abundances of TCRs were expressed as counts per million after normalisation to the total number of TCRs sequenced in each sample. TRAV1-2 paired with TRAJ12, TRAJ20 or TRAJ33 defined MAIT TCRs, while TRAV10 paired with TRAJ18 defined iNKT TCRs. VDJdb, accessed 1 November 2021, was searched for CMV, EBV and SARS-CoV-2 annotated TCRs, with TCRs annotated for multiple antigens excluded. TCRdb reprocessed the public reads (quality trimming at Q25 with fastp, clone calling with MiXCR) and kept in-frame beta chains. Each entry is one CDR3 protein sequence, shown with its most common DNA and genes. Clone size and V and J calls follow TCRdb, not the original study. The sample yields under 75,000 distinct CDR3 sequences; roughly 13% were counted once. The ten largest account for roughly 8.7% of the sample.

The receptor chain draws on TRBV29-1 and TRBJ2-3, with the D gene not confidently named. The receptor was isolated from an adult who was a healthcare worker with PCR-confirmed SARS-CoV-2 infection or an uninfected control (not recorded which). Sequences were obtained from whole blood. The DNA sequence is TGCAGCGCAGCCGCTTGGGGCACAGATACGCAGTATTTT. The translation is CSAAAWGTDTQYF.